This TCR beta chain stems from a study of blood T cells in healthy people across ages (dated by TCRdb to between 2014 and 2016). For the wider study: In model experiments, roughly one uniquely barcoded TCR beta cDNA molecule per two T cells was captured by template switching. To track age-related changes in TCR beta repertoire diversity, the study relied on deep sequencing normalized with unique cDNA molecular identifiers. The donors were split into four age groups: young (average 16 years), middle-aged (roughly 40), aged (roughly 68) and long-lived (82). Donors of different ages were randomly distributed across sequencing lanes to avoid experimental bias. Two additional independent replicas of 1 million unique cDNA reads from the same blood draw were analyzed for two donors (one aged 18 to 29 and one aged 80 or older).

A few counts support this clonotype. Its antigen has not been determined. No base qualities exist here, and no much larger clone lies one base off it. The library was produced with 5' RACE. The instrument was an Illumina HiSeq 2500. The second PCR ran for about 6 to 11 cycles and used a J-beta primer mix along with a sample-barcoded 5' primer. Each TCR beta cDNA molecule received a unique molecular identifier from a template-switch 5' adaptor carrying 12 random nucleotides. At least 2.5 million CDR3-containing paired-end reads were obtained from each sample. The Mint cDNA synthesis kit, primed by a TRBC-specific oligonucleotide, was used to synthesize first-strand cDNA from all RNA. Following uracil-DNA glycosylase treatment, a first 18-cycle PCR with universal primers M1SS and BC2_uni_R was performed on all cDNA. The study's processing was this. Normalization of each sample was performed by random selection of 1 million high-quality reads, each carrying a distinct molecular identifier. Instead of being binned into consensus sequences, reads that shared molecular identifiers were thrown out. MiTCR, set to a Q25 quality threshold and the strictest error-elimination algorithm, was used for CDR3 identification, clonotype clustering and error correction. A nonparametric unseen species model with Euler transformation was used to estimate lower-bound total TCR beta diversity. Using fastp trimming at Q25 and MiXCR clonotype assembly, TCRdb reanalyzed the public sequencing data and kept in-frame beta chains. Identical CDR3 protein sequences are pooled into one entry, listed with their most common genes and DNA. None of the V and J calls come from the authors' own analysis; TCRdb made them. The sample table records approximately 600,000 distinct CDR3 sequences; approximately 50% of these occur just once. The ten top clones hold roughly 34% of the sample.

Broader findings and caveats from the paper: Estimates of total diversity based on one million sequenced T cells were considered lower bounds and underestimates. Compared with the aged group, more naive CD4+ T cells, fewer expanded clones and increased TCR diversity were shown by the long-lived group, suggesting age selection. Observed TCR beta diversity correlated strongly with the percentage of naive T cells measured by flow cytometry. The CMV infection status of donors was not known, potentially confounding age-related changes in expanded clonotypes. Conclusive comparison of naive and antigen-experienced compartments was prevented by the profiling of bulk unsorted PBMCs. Observed TCR beta diversity per million T cells fell roughly linearly with age, and a significant reduction was already apparent by age roughly 40.

Systemically healthy Caucasian individuals from Russia, about 38 in total and aged about 6 to 100 years, were included as donors. Each donor gave 8 to 10 milliliters of peripheral blood, drawn into EDTA-treated Vacutainer tubes. Ficoll-Paque density-gradient centrifugation was used to isolate PBMCs, with at least 6 million obtained per sample. Total RNA, at least 5 micrograms per sample, was extracted from PBMCs with Trizol reagent. For every donor, an aliquot of PBMCs went through flow cytometry to measure the percentages of naive CD45RAhigh/CD27high T cells. The CDR3 contains 16 residues, cysteine and phenylalanine counted. This entry keeps only the CDR3 DNA: 48 bases, framed from base 1. According to the germline V gene, CDR1 reads LGHNA and CDR2 reads YNFKEQ.

What was sequenced was blood. The sequence joins TRBV4-2 to TRBJ2-1; the D segment might be TRBD1 or TRBD2, since each matches 6 bases. The closer fit of TRBJ2-7 to the DNA end suggests the J call may be wrong. The source of this sequence is a man aged 55 to 69 in good health. The DNA sequence is as follows: TGTGCCAGCAGCCAAGGTACGGGGGCTTCCTACAATGAGCAGTACTTC. Its translation reads: CASSQGTGASYNEQYF.